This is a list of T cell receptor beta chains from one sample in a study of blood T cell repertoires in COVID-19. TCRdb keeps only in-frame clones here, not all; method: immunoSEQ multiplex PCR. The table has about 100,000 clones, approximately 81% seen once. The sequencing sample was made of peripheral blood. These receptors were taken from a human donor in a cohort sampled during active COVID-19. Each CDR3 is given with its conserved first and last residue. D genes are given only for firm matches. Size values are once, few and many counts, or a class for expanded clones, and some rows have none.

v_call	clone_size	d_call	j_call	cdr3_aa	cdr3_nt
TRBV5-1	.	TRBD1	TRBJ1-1	CASSLTGANTEAFF	TGCGCCAGCAGCTTGACAGGGGCCAACACTGAAGCTTTCTTT
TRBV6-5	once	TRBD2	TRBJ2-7	CASSYQRGGSYEQYF	TGTGCCAGCAGTTACCAGCGGGGGGGCTCCTACGAGCAGTACTTC
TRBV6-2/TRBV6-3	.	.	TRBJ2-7	CASSYGLWRGEQYF	TGTGCCAGCAGTTACGGTTTGTGGCGGGGCGAGCAGTACTTC
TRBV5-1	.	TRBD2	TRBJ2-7	CASSPRGGNSYEQYF	TGCGCCAGCAGCCCCCGGGGAGGGAATTCCTACGAGCAGTACTTC
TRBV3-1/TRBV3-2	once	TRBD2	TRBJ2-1	CASSQASGVYNEQFF	TGTGCCAGCAGCCAAGCTAGCGGGGTTTACAATGAGCAGTTCTTC
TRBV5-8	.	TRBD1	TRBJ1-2	CASSLEGQGGGYTF	TGTGCCAGCAGCTTGGAGGGACAGGGAGGCGGCTACACCTTC
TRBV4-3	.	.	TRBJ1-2	CASSQDEAPYGYTF	TGCGCCAGCAGCCAAGATGAGGCCCCCTATGGCTACACCTTC
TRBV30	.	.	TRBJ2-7	CAWTSGIREQYF	TGTGCCTGGACCTCCGGGATCCGAGAGCAGTACTTC
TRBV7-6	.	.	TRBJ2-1	CASSLRQTYNEQFF	TGTGCCAGCAGCCTTCGACAGACCTACAATGAGCAGTTCTTC
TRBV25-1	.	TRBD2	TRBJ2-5	CASSEYNGGQETQYF	TGTGCCAGCAGTGAATATAACGGGGGGCAAGAGACCCAGTACTTC
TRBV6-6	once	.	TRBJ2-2	CASSYSRGNTGELFF	TGTGCCAGCAGTTACTCTCGAGGGAACACCGGGGAGCTGTTTTTT
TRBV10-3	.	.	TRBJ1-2	CAISGQMSSGYTF	TGTGCCATCAGTGGACAGATGAGCTCTGGCTACACCTTC
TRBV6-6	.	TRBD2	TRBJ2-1	CASSLTSGSWSYNEQFF	TGTGCCAGCAGTCTGACTAGCGGGAGTTGGTCCTACAATGAGCAGTTCTTC
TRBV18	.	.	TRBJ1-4	CASESNEKLFF	TGTGCCAGCGAGAGTAATGAAAAACTGTTTTTT
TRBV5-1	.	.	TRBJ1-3	CASSLVASGNTIYF	TGCGCCAGCAGCTTGGTCGCGTCTGGAAACACCATATATTTT
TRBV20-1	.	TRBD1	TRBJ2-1	CSASRGQGYNEQFF	TGCAGTGCTAGTCGGGGACAGGGGTACAATGAGCAGTTCTTC
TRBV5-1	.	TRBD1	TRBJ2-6	CASSPGTGGSGANVLTF	TGCGCCAGCAGCCCCGGGACAGGGGGCTCTGGGGCCAACGTCCTGACTTTC
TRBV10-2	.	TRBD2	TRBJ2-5	CASRSLAGNAKETQYF	TGCGCCAGCAGGTCCTTAGCGGGGAACGCCAAAGAGACCCAGTACTTC
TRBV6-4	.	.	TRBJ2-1	CASSAGGGEQFF	TGTGCCAGCAGTGCGGGGGGCGGTGAGCAGTTCTTC
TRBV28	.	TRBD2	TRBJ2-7	CASTPRGLPREEQYF	TGTGCCAGCACCCCCCGGGGACTACCCCGTGAAGAGCAGTACTTC
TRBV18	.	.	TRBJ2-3	CASSPSLASTDTQYF	TGTGCCAGCTCACCAAGCCTAGCGAGCACAGATACGCAGTATTTT
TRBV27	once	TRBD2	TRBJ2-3	CASRGGRASDTQYF	TGTGCCAGCAGGGGCGGGAGGGCGTCAGATACGCAGTATTTT
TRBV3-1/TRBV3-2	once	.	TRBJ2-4	CASSRSDRTKNIQYF	TGTGCCAGCAGCCGCTCCGACAGGACCAAAAACATTCAGTACTTC
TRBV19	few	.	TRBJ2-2	CASSFSITRGELFF	TGTGCCAGTAGTTTTTCAATTACTAGAGGGGAGCTGTTTTTT
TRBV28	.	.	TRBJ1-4	CASSLAGGDEKLFF	TGTGCCAGCAGTTTGGCGGGGGGCGATGAAAAACTGTTTTTT
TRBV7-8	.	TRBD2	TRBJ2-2	CASSPGLAGGDTGELFF	TGTGCCAGCAGCCCTGGACTAGCGGGGGGGGACACCGGGGAGCTGTTTTTT
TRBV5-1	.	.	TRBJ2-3	CASSLEPGVGTDTQYF	TGCGCCAGCAGCTTGGAACCAGGTGTGGGCACAGATACGCAGTATTTT
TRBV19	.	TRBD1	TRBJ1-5	CASSVRDRAFDQPQHF	TGTGCCAGTAGTGTAAGGGACAGGGCTTTCGATCAGCCCCAGCATTTT
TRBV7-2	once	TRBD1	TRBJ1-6	CASGDRGNNSPLHF	TGTGCCAGCGGCGACAGGGGGAATAATTCACCCCTCCACTTT
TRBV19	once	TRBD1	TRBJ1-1	CASSDRGHTEAFF	TGTGCCAGTAGTGACAGGGGGCACACTGAAGCTTTCTTT
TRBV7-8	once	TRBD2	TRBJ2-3	CASSLFQWKPPSGISDTQYF	TGTGCCAGCAGCTTATTTCAGTGGAAACCCCCTAGCGGGATCTCAGATACGCAGTATTTT
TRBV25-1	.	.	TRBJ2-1	CASGGLSVYNEQFF	TGTGCCAGCGGGGGGTTATCGGTATACAATGAGCAGTTCTTC
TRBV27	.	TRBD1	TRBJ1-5	CASSSGQGGQPQHF	TGTGCCAGCAGTTCGGGACAGGGGGGCCAGCCCCAGCATTTT
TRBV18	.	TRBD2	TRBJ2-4	CASSPPSSGGPKNIQYF	TGTGCCAGCTCACCACCATCCAGCGGGGGACCCAAAAACATTCAGTACTTC
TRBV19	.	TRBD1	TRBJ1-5	CASLEGQGQPQHF	TGTGCCAGCCTAGAGGGACAGGGACAGCCCCAGCATTTT
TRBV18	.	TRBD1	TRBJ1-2	CASSPGQGRNYGYTF	TGTGCCAGCTCACCTGGACAGGGTCGAAACTATGGCTACACCTTC
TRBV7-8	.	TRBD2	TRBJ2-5	CASSLGGGRYF	TGTGCCAGCAGCTTAGGCGGGGGGCGGTACTTC
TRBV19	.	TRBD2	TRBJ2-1	CASSIDGTIYGEQFF	TGTGCCAGTAGTATTGACGGGACTATTTATGGTGAGCAGTTCTTC
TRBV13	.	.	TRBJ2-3	CASSLFREDTQYF	TGTGCCAGCAGCTTATTTCGGGAGGATACGCAGTATTTT
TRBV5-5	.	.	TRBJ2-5	CASSNRVALSETQYF	TGTGCCAGCAGCAACCGGGTGGCCCTTTCGGAGACCCAGTACTTC
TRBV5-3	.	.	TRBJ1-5	CARRRCVGANQPQHF	TGTGCCAGAAGACGCTGTGTGGGGGCGAACCAGCCCCAGCATTTT
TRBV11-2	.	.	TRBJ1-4	CASSLSGQPNEKLFF	TGTGCCAGCAGCTTAAGTGGGCAGCCTAATGAAAAACTGTTTTTT